Following are 29 T cell receptor beta chains from one sample sequenced in a study of blood T cell repertoires in COVID-19. This table comes from immunoSEQ multiplex PCR, and its TCRdb copy is limited to in-frame clones, with some not included. The sample contains 200,000 to 300,000 clones, roughly 90% of which appear only once. Sequencing used peripheral blood. Receptors originate from a young man with active or convalescent COVID-19.

This clone was recorded once. This chain joins TRBV7-2 and TRBJ2-5, with 7 bases that match TRBD2. The V segment lost 4 bases and the J segment 4 bases; nucleotides outside the gene matches: 3. This CDR3 contains 13 residues. Germline CDR1 and CDR2: SGHTA and FQGNSA. The CDR3 spells CASSSQRGETQYF. The CDR3 DNA reads as TGTGCCAGCAGCTCGCAGCGGGGAGAGACCCAGTACTTC.

The rearrangement uses TRBV3-1 (or the pseudogene TRBV3-2) and TRBJ1-6, with no clear D. V lost 8 bases, J lost 0 bases, and 17 bases lay in between. The CDR3 is made up of 17 amino acids. Germline values: CDR1 LGHDT, CDR2 YNNKEL (reference sequence). The CDR3 region is CASRGHSQISYNSPLHF. In DNA, the CDR3 is TGTGCCAGCCGCGGCCATTCTCAAATCTCCTATAATTCACCCCTCCACTTT.

This clone was recorded once. This CDR3 is CASSSRHMYQETQYF. The CDR3 DNA follows: TGCGCCAGCAGCTCGAGACATATGTACCAAGAGACCCAGTACTTC. This chain connects TRBV5-1 to TRBJ2-5; D ambiguous. The V end lost 3 bases, the J end lost 0 bases, and 12 bases lay between the germline ends. The germline gives CDR1 SGHRS, CDR2 YFSETQ. The CDR3 runs 15 residues.

The chain joins TRBV18 to TRBJ2-1; perhaps TRBD2 as D (6 bases). This CDR3 region has 15 residues. V was clipped by 4 bases and J by 3 bases, with 13 bases between them. Germline V lookup: CDR1 KGHSH, CDR2 LQKENI. Here the CDR3 DNA reads TGTGCCAGCTCACGGGGTGGGGACTTCTACAATGAGCAGTTCTTC. Protein sequence: CASSRGGDFYNEQFF.

This clone appeared a few times. Here the CDR3 reads CASSQEIADSEAFF. CDR3 in DNA: TGTGCCAGCAGCCAAGAGATCGCGGATTCTGAAGCTTTCTTT. The chain links TRBV3-1 (or the pseudogene TRBV3-2) to TRBJ1-1; D unresolved. The CDR3 is made up of 14 amino acids. Germline-derived CDR1 and CDR2 are LGHDT and YNNKEL (reference sequence). The germline V and J ends were trimmed by 0 bases and 6 bases, with 11 bases remaining between them.

The table lists this clone with a few counts. V gene TRBV7-2 combines with J gene TRBJ1-1; a possible D gene is TRBD1 (6 bases). Germline CDR1 SGHTA, CDR2 FQGNSA. This CDR3 spans 15 amino acids. V shed 1 base and J shed 4 bases, with 13 bases lying between them. This chain's CDR3 is CASSLVPGVGTEAFF. The CDR3 DNA sequence: TGTGCCAGCAGCTTAGTGCCAGGGGTGGGCACTGAAGCTTTCTTT.

The genes are TRBV15 and TRBJ2-7, with D maybe TRBD2 (6 bases). Germline CDR1 reads LNHNV; CDR2 reads YYDKDF (reference sequence). The ends were cut back, 5 bases at V and 5 bases at J, with 13 bases in the middle. The CDR3 has 13 amino acids. The CDR3 region is CATSAAGRNEQYF. The CDR3, as DNA: TGTGCCACCAGCGCCGCGGGGAGGAACGAGCAGTACTTC.

This clone came up a few times. This chain links TRBV6-5 with TRBJ1-4; TRBD1 aligns across 8 bases. The CDR3 runs 14 residues. Trimming took 5 bases from V and 8 from J; bases not matched to a gene: 7. Germline V gene lookup returns CDR1 MNHEY and CDR2 SVGAGI. CDR3 protein: CASSPRRGLEKLFF. CDR3 DNA: TGTGCCAGCAGTCCCCGCAGGGGGCTAGAAAAACTGTTTTTT.

This chain joins TRBV20-1 and TRBJ2-5; D remains unclear. V lost 3 bases and J 5 bases, leaving 16 bases between the germline ends. This CDR3 has 14 amino acids. The V gene's germline CDR1 is DFQATT and CDR2 SNEGSKA (reference sequence). CDR3 sequence: CSASAARGEETQYF. CDR3 in DNA: TGCAGTGCTAGTGCGGCTAGAGGTGAGGAGACCCAGTACTTC.

The chain couples TRBV29-1 to TRBJ2-5; D perhaps matches TRBD1 (5 bases). V was trimmed by 7 bases and J by 1 base, leaving 13 bases between them. Germline V CDR1 and CDR2: SQVTM, ANQGSEA. The CDR3 has 13 amino acids. The CDR3 region has the DNA TGCAGCGCCGAAAGACAGCTCCAAGAGACCCAGTACTTC. It codes for CSAERQLQETQYF.

Details on this clone: The CDR3 ends on some other residue instead of the conserved phenylalanine or tryptophan, so this is likely a read error. Because the CDR3's place on the DNA is in doubt, the DNA is left out and the CDR3 is given as listed by TCRdb. The rearrangement joins TRBV20-1 to TRBJ1-3. CDR1 DFQATT and CDR2 SNEGSKA come from the germline V gene (reference sequence). The CDR3 totals 10 residues, both ends included. The CDR3 spells CSDLEWTSEG.

The V gene is TRBV6-5, the J gene TRBJ2-5; 7 bases map to TRBD1. V gave up 7 bases and J gave up 2 bases; unmatched junction bases: 7. Germline loops: CDR1 MNHEY, CDR2 SVGAGI. The CDR3 is 14 amino acids. CDR3 in DNA: TGTGCCAGCATTGTTGGGACAGCTCAAGAGACCCAGTACTTC. Its translation is CASIVGTAQETQYF.

V usage is TRBV5-6 and J usage is TRBJ1-6, with TRBD1 as a possible D gene (6 bases). CDR1 SGHDT and CDR2 YYEEEE come from the germline V gene. Trimming left V 6 bases short and J 10 bases short, with 23 bases between. The CDR3 loop spans 16 amino acids. DNA of the CDR3: TGTGCCAGCACCCACGGGGGGGGGCGCGGAGGATCACCCCTCCACTTT. This sequence encodes CASTHGGGRGGSPLHF.

The gene calls are TRBV19 and TRBJ1-2; perhaps TRBD1 as D (6 bases). V was pared by 11 bases and J by 5 bases, with 27 bases between. This CDR3 spans 16 amino acids. Germline V gives CDR1 LNHDA, CDR2 SQIVND (reference sequence). For the CDR3, the DNA is TGTGCCCGATACCTTGGGGCAGGGGCCTGGGAATATGGCTACACCTTC. Amino acids: CARYLGAGAWEYGYTF. The full variable domain, with the rest looked up from reference TRBV19 and TRBJ1-2, is DGGITQSPKYLFRKEGQNVTLSCEQNLNHDAMYWYRQDPGQGLRLIYYSQIVNDFQKGDIAEGYSVSREKKESFPLTVTSAQKNPTAFYLCARYLGAGAWEYGYTFGSGTRLTVV.

V is TRBV2 and J is TRBJ2-7; TRBD1 matches 7 bases. Germline CDR1 is SNHLY and CDR2 is FYNNEI. The junction had 13 bases not matched to a gene; V was cut back by 3 bases and J by 2 bases. There are 17 residues in the CDR3. The CDR3 region has the DNA TGTGCCAGCAGTGACGACAGGGCATCATTCCAAACCTACGAGCAGTACTTC. Translation: CASSDDRASFQTYEQYF.

The chain has TRBV5-6 and TRBJ2-7; D ambiguous. Germline assignment: CDR1 SGHDT and CDR2 YYEEEE. Trimming left V 4 bases short and J 0 bases short, with 14 bases between. The CDR3 loop spans 15 amino acids. CDR3: CASSKLVSNSYEQYF. The CDR3 DNA reads TGTGCCAGCAGCAAATTAGTGTCAAACTCCTACGAGCAGTACTTC.

This clone was seen only once. This chain links TRBV3-1 (or the pseudogene TRBV3-2) with TRBJ1-2; 8 bases align to TRBD1. This CDR3 contains 15 residues. The germline V gene encodes CDR1 LGHDT and CDR2 YNNKEL (reference sequence). With V trimmed by 0 bases and J by 5 bases, 5 bases remained unmatched. The CDR3 region has the DNA TGTGCCAGCAGCCAAGAACCGGACAGGGCATATGGCTACACCTTC. The encoded protein is CASSQEPDRAYGYTF.

This clone was observed at least ten times. The chain links TRBV6-2 or TRBV6-3 to TRBJ2-2, with a weak D call TRBD1 (6 bases). The CDR3 extends over 15 amino acids. Germline CDR1 reads MNHEY; CDR2 reads SVGEGT. Trimming took off 2 bases at V and 3 bases at J, with 10 bases between the two ends. CDR3 loop: CASSYGGGHTGELFF. CDR3 nucleotides: TGTGCCAGCAGTTACGGTGGGGGCCACACCGGGGAGCTGTTTTTT.

V gene TRBV7-2 combines with J gene TRBJ1-5, with 9 bases identical to TRBD1. The CDR3 runs 15 residues. The V gene's germline CDR1 is SGHTA and CDR2 FQGNSA. Unmatched junction bases numbered 7, after V lost 5 bases and J lost 5 bases. The CDR3 region is CASSKLTGGDQPQHF. In DNA form, the CDR3 reads TGTGCCAGCAGCAAATTGACAGGGGGGGATCAGCCCCAGCATTTT.

This clone was recorded once. The V gene is TRBV7-9, the J gene TRBJ1-2; the match to TRBD1 covers 8 bases. The CDR3 is 13 residues long. Germline V gene lookup returns CDR1 SEHNR and CDR2 FQNEAQ (reference sequence). With V trimmed by 3 bases and J by 6 bases, 3 bases remained unmatched. This chain's CDR3 is CASSFGQGDGYTF. In DNA, the CDR3 is TGTGCCAGCAGCTTTGGACAGGGCGATGGCTACACCTTC.

This rearrangement joins TRBV11-2 to TRBJ2-3, with D uncertain. V lost 0 bases and J 0 bases, leaving 4 bases between the germline ends. The CDR3 spans 14 residues. Per germline, CDR1 SGHAT and CDR2 FQNNGV. This CDR3 reads CASSLDRSTDTQYF. The CDR3, as DNA: TGTGCCAGCAGCTTAGATCGGAGCACAGATACGCAGTATTTT. Looking up the rest from reference TRBV11-2 and TRBJ2-3 gives the full variable domain: EAGVAQSPRYKIIEKRQSVAFWCNPISGHATLYWYQQILGQGPKLLIQFQNNGVVDDSQLPKDRFSAERLKGVDSTLKIQPAKLEDSAVYLCASSLDRSTDTQYFGPGTRLTVL.

The count of this clone is one. The chain uses TRBV28 and TRBJ1-2; no firm D call. Germline CDR1 MDHEN, CDR2 SYDVKM. The CDR3 loop spans 15 amino acids. Trimming left V 7 bases short and J 5 bases short, with 20 bases between. The CDR3 DNA follows: TGTGCCAGCAAAACAAAGGGTGGGCCGGGGTATGGCTACACCTTC. As protein: CASKTKGGPGYGYTF.

The V and J genes are TRBV4-3 and TRBJ1-2; D is undetermined. The CDR3 runs 16 residues. Germline CDR1 is LGHNA and CDR2 is YSLEER. Trimming cost V 3 bases and J 3 bases, with 17 bases left between them. The CDR3 is CASSHGGDGRDYGYTF. The CDR3 nucleotides read TGCGCCAGCAGCCACGGTGGTGACGGGAGGGACTATGGCTACACCTTC.

V gene TRBV9 combines with J gene TRBJ2-2; the match to TRBD2 covers 14 bases. Germline V gene data show CDR1 as SGDLS and CDR2 as YYNGEE. V trimming: 3 bases; J trimming: 6 bases; junction bases outside the gene matches: 4. The CDR3 contains 16 residues. The CDR3 nucleotides are TGTGCCAGCAGCGCCTGGACTAGCGGGGGGCCCGGGGAGCTGTTTTTT. It encodes CASSAWTSGGPGELFF.

CDR3 bases: TGTGCCAGCAGTCCAGCGGGACAGGTGAACACTGAAGCTTTCTTT. This sequence encodes CASSPAGQVNTEAFF. The J gene is TRBJ1-1, the V gene TRBV7-6; 8 nucleotides line up with TRBD1. The germline CDR1 and CDR2 sequences are SGHVS and FNYEAQ. The CDR3 has 15 amino acids. V was pared by 6 bases and J by 0 bases, with 6 bases of the junction left unmatched. Filled out from reference TRBV7-6 and TRBJ1-1, the complete variable domain reads GAGVSQSPRYKVTKRGQDVALRCDPISGHVSLYWYRQALGQGPEFLTYFNYEAQQDKSGLPNDRFSAERPEGSISTLTIQRTEQRDSAMYRCASSPAGQVNTEAFFGQGTRLTVV.

V gene TRBV6-5 combines with J gene TRBJ2-7, with TRBD2 as a possible D gene (7 bases). Germline V gives CDR1 MNHEY, CDR2 SVGAGI. With 9 bases removed from V and 2 bases from J, the gap between germline ends came to 17 bases. The length of the CDR3 is 14 residues. The CDR3 region has the DNA TGTGCCAGTTGGGACTACAGGGCCGCCTACGAGCAGTACTTC. Protein sequence: CASWDYRAAYEQYF.

The chain carries TRBV6-5 and TRBJ2-7, with D possibly TRBD2 on 5 matching bases. The CDR3 consists of 16 residues. V dropped 2 bases and J dropped 0 bases, with 14 bases sitting between them. CDR1 and CDR2 (germline): MNHEY, SVGAGI. The CDR3 nucleotides are TGTGCCAGCAGTTACCCACCGGGGTCTCCCTCCTACGAGCAGTACTTC. Translated: CASSYPPGSPSYEQYF.

The J gene is TRBJ2-7, the V gene TRBV5-6; perhaps TRBD1 as D (6 bases). The CDR3 totals 14 residues. CDR1 SGHDT and CDR2 YYEEEE come from the germline V gene. V lost 4 bases and J 1 base, leaving 12 bases between the germline ends. As DNA, the CDR3 is TGTGCCAGCAGCATCAGGGGAAGGTCCTACGAGCAGTACTTC. Protein product: CASSIRGRSYEQYF.

This chain joins TRBV9 and TRBJ1-3; TRBD1 is a possible D gene (5 bases). The CDR3 is made up of 15 amino acids. V gave up 0 bases and J gave up 4 bases, with 11 bases separating them. CDR1 is SGDLS, CDR2 YYNGEE, per germline. CDR3 loop: CASSVVGGAGNTIYF. The CDR3 region has the DNA TGTGCCAGCAGCGTAGTTGGAGGGGCGGGAAACACCATATATTTT. Full variable domain (outside the CDR3, taken from reference TRBV9 and TRBJ1-3): DSGVTQTPKHLITATGQRVTLRCSPRSGDLSVYWYQQSLDQGLQFLIQYYNGEERAKGNILERFSAQQFPDLHSELNLSSLELGDSALYFCASSVVGGAGNTIYFGEGSWLTVV.